The source of this TCR beta chain is a study of T cells in localized non-small cell lung cancer. Study conclusions and caveats: Increased T cell density in blood showed an association with longer overall survival.

CDR3 size: 15 residues. Germline CDR1 MNHNS, CDR2 SASEGT. V lost 1 base, J lost 2 bases, and 6 bases lay in between. Details on this clone: The antigen remains undetermined.

The assay was immunoSEQ multiplex PCR, and TCRdb's table has in-frame clones only and misses some. The sample yields 20,000 to 25,000 clones, roughly nine tenths seen once. The chain combines TRBV6-1 with TRBJ2-6; D is ambiguous. This receptor was taken from a male donor older than 55 with stage I lung adenocarcinoma. Source: peripheral blood, taken before any cancer treatment. This chain's CDR3 is CASSEEAAGANVLTF. CDR3 nucleotide sequence: TGTGCCAGCAGTGAAGAGGCGGCTGGGGCCAACGTCCTGACTTTC.